This TCR beta chain is drawn from a study of identifying expanded T cells in peripheral blood. Assay used: immunoSEQ multiplex PCR; TCRdb lists only in-frame clones, some missing. This table holds 110,000 or so clones, 88% found once. Germline loops: CDR1 SNHLY, CDR2 FYNNEI. With 5 bases clipped from V and 10 bases from J, the junction kept 7 bases outside the gene matches. The CDR3 is 14 amino acids. During the collection period, no donor immune events like infections were recorded. This receptor was taken from a person aged 18 to 70 in good health. The V and J genes are TRBV2 and TRBJ1-6; 8 bases align to TRBD1. The sequencing sample was made of blood. The CDR3 nucleotides read TGTGCCAGCAGTCCGAGGACAGGGCACTCACCCCTCCACTTT. It encodes CASSPRTGHSPLHF.